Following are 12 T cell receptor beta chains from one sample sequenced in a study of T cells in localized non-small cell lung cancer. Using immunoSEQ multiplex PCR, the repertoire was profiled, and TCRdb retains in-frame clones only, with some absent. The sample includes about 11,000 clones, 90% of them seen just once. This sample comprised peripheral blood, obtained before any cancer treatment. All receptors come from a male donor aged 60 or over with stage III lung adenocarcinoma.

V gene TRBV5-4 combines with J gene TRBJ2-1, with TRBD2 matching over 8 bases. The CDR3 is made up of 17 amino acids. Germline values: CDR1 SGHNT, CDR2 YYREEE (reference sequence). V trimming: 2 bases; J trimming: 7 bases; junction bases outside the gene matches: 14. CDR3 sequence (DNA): TGTGCCAGCAGCTTTCCTCGAGGTAGCGGGATGTGGAATGAGCAGTTCTTC. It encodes CASSFPRGSGMWNEQFF.

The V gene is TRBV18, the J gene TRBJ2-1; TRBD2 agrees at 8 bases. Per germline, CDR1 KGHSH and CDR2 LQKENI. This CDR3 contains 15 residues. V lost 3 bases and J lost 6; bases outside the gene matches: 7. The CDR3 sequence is CASSPLAGVGNEQFF. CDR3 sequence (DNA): TGTGCCAGCTCACCGCTAGCGGGCGTGGGCAATGAGCAGTTCTTC. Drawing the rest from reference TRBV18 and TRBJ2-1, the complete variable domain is NAGVMQNPRHLVRRRGQEARLRCSPMKGHSHVYWYRQLPEEGLKFMVYLQKENIIDESGMPKERFSAEFPKEGPSILRIQQVVRGDSAAYFCASSPLAGVGNEQFFGPGTRLTVL.

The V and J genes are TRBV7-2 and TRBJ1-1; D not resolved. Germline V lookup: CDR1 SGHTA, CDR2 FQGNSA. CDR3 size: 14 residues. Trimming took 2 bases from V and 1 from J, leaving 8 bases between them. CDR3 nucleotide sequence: TGTGCCAGCAGCTTACGATCGGCGAACACTGAAGCTTTCTTT. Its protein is CASSLRSANTEAFF.

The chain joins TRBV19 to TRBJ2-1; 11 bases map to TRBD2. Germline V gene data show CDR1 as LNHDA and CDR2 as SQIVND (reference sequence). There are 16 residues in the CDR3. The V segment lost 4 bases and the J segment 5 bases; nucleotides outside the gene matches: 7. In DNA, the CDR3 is TGTGCCAGTAGTAGACTCGGGACTAGCGGCAACAATGAGCAGTTCTTC. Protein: CASSRLGTSGNNEQFF.

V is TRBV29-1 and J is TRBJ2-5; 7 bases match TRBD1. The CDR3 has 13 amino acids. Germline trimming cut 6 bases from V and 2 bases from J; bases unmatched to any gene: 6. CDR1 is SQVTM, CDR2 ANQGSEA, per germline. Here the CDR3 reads CSVLGQRQETQYF. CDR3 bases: TGCAGCGTCCTGGGACAGAGGCAAGAGACCCAGTACTTC.

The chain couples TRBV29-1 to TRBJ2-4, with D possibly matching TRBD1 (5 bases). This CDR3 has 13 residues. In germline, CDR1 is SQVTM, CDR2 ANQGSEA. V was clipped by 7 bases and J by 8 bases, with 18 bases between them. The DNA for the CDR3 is TGCAGCGCTCTGACAGACCTTCTTGACATTCAGTACTTC. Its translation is CSALTDLLDIQYF.

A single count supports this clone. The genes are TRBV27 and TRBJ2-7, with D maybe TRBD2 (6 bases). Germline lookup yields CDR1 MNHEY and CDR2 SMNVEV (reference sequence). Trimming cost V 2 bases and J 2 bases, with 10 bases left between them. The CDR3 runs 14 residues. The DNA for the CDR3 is TGTGCCAGCAGTTTAGTGGAGGGACCCTACGAGCAGTACTTC. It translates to CASSLVEGPYEQYF.

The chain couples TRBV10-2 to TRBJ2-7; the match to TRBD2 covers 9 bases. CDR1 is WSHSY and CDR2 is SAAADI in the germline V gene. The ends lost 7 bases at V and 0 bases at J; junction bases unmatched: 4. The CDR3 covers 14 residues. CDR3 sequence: CASNGLASSYEQYF. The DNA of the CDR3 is TGCGCCAGCAATGGACTAGCGTCCTCCTACGAGCAGTACTTC.

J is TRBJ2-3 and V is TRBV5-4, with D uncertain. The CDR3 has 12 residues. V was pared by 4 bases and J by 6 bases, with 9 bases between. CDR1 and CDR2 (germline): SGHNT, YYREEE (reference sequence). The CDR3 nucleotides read TGTGCCAGCAGCCTCGTACCCGATACGCAGTATTTT. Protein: CASSLVPDTQYF.

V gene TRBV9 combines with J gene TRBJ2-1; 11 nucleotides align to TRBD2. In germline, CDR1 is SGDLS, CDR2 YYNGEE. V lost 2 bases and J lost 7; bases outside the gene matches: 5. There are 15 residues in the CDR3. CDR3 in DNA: TGTGCCAGCAGCGTTACTAGCGGGAGAGGGAATGAGCAGTTCTTC. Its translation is CASSVTSGRGNEQFF.

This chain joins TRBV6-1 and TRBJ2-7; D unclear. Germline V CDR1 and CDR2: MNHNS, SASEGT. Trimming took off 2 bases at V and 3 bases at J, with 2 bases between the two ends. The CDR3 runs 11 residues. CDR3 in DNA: TGTGCCAGCAGTGAACGCTACGAGCAGTACTTC. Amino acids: CASSERYEQYF.

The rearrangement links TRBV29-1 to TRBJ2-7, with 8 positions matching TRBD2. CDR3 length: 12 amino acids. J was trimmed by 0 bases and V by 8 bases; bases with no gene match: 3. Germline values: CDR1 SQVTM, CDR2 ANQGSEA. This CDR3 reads CSTTSGSYEQYF. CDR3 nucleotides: TGCAGCACTACTAGCGGCTCCTACGAGCAGTACTTC.